The 13 T cell receptor beta chains presented below share a single source sample, sequenced in a study of regulatory T cells in long-lasting Graves disease. Noted time point: newly diagnosed GD, antithyroid drugs for less than 3 months. Isolated PBMC RNA provided the starting material for the TCR library. TCR beta libraries were built with iRepertoire HTBI primers and Arm-PCR of CDR3 regions. TCRdb used MiXCR to reprocess the multiplex PCR reads, holding one entry per CDR3 protein. The sample contains approximately 390,000 distinct CDR3 sequences, around 15% of which appear only once. The same specimen was also included in a second study, on T cells in Graves' hyperthyroidism and ophthalmopathy.

This specimen consisted of peripheral blood mononuclear cells (PBMCs), obtained at new diagnosis, from a patient treated with antithyroid drugs. The receptor source for this set is a woman younger than 30 with Graves disease.

The chain is built from TRBV5-1 and TRBJ2-5; D ambiguous. Trimming took off 0 bases at V and 6 bases at J, with 3 bases between the two ends. The CDR3 runs to 11 residues. Germline V gene data show CDR1 as SGHRS and CDR2 as YFSETQ. CDR3 residues: CASSLDKTQYF. CDR3 nucleotide sequence: TGCGCCAGCAGCTTGGATAAGACCCAGTACTTC.

This sequence joins TRBV10-3 and TRBJ2-7, with 7 bases aligning to TRBD1. Germline V gives CDR1 ENHRY, CDR2 SYGVKD. The CDR3 extends over 15 amino acids. The V gene end was trimmed by 2 bases and the J gene end by 2 bases; junction bases not matched to a gene: 6. As DNA, the CDR3 is TGTGCCATCAGTGAGGGTAGGGACAGCACCTACGAGCAGTACTTC. Protein: CAISEGRDSTYEQYF.

This clonotype was seen repeatedly, ten times or more. The chain carries TRBV28 and TRBJ2-1, with TRBD1 matching over 9 bases. CDR3 length: 14 amino acids. V shed 8 bases and J 6 bases; nucleotides not matched to a gene: 8. Germline CDR1 and CDR2: MDHEN and SYDVKM. The CDR3 loop is CASGNRGLFNEQFF. The CDR3 nucleotides read TGTGCCAGCGGGAACAGGGGGCTGTTCAATGAGCAGTTCTTC.

This clonotype was observed many times. V is TRBV18 and J is TRBJ1-1; D unclear. CDR1 is KGHSH and CDR2 is LQKENI in the germline V gene. This CDR3 comprises 12 residues. V dropped 5 bases and J dropped 0 bases, with 4 bases sitting between them. The DNA for the CDR3 is TGTGCCAGCTCAGCAGTGAACACTGAAGCTTTCTTT. This codes for CASSAVNTEAFF.

The sample holds many counts of this clonotype. The chain has TRBV15 and TRBJ1-2, with D possibly matching TRBD1 (5 bases). Germline V gene sequence: CDR1 LNHNV, CDR2 YYDKDF (reference sequence). There are 13 residues in the CDR3. With 1 base removed from V and 3 bases from J, the gap between germline ends came to 6 bases. The CDR3 reads CATSRGGDYGYTF. DNA of the CDR3: TGTGCCACCAGCAGAGGGGGGGACTATGGCTACACCTTC.

CDR3 in DNA: TGCAGCGCTCGGGGCCCGGGGACGAGCGAGCAGTACTTC. Translation gives CSARGPGTSEQYF. The chain carries TRBV29-1 and TRBJ2-7; either TRBD1 or TRBD2 may supply D (5 bases each). The germline CDR1 and CDR2 sequences are SQVTM and ANQGSEA. This CDR3 spans 13 amino acids. V lost 7 bases to trimming and J lost 6 bases, with 19 bases between them.

In the case of this clonotype: This may come from a read error, since a much larger clone is one base off. The rearrangement links TRBV6-1 to TRBJ2-7, with TRBD1 matching over 7 bases. The CDR3 contains 13 residues. Germline CDR1 reads MNHNS; CDR2 reads SASEGT. With V trimmed by 5 bases and J by 1 base, 2 bases remained unmatched. CDR3 DNA: TGTGCCAGCAGTACGGGACAGTCCTACGAGCAGTACTTC. Protein: CASSTGQSYEQYF.

This clonotype was observed at least ten times. The chain is built from TRBV5-1 and TRBJ2-3, with D possibly being TRBD2 (6 bases). Germline CDR1 and CDR2: SGHRS and YFSETQ. V was cut by 0 bases and J by 2 bases, with 16 bases left in between. The CDR3 extends over 17 amino acids. CDR3 residues: CASSLAIGLTNTDTQYF. The CDR3 region has the DNA TGCGCCAGCAGCTTGGCGATCGGACTAACCAACACAGATACGCAGTATTTT. The complete variable domain, with remaining parts taken from reference TRBV5-1 and TRBJ2-3, reads KAGVTQTPRYLIKTRGQQVTLSCSPISGHRSVSWYQQTPGQGLQFLFEYFSETQRNKGNFPGRFSGRQFSNSRSEMNVSTLELGDSALYLCASSLAIGLTNTDTQYFGPGTRLTVL.

Details on this clonotype: One end of the junction varies from germline; a read error may be responsible. The genes are TRBV6-9 and TRBJ1-1, with D perhaps matching TRBD1 (5 bases). The germline CDR1 and CDR2 sequences are MNHGY and SVAAGI. CDR3 length equals 12 residues. Here the CDR3 reads CASSHGRGEAFF. CDR3 nucleotides: TGCGCCAGCAGCCACGGTAGGGGTGAAGCTTTCTTT.

This clonotype was recorded many times. The chain joins TRBV7-2 to TRBJ2-3; D is uncertain. Deletions cut 4 bases from V and 6 bases from J, with 14 bases between. Germline CDR1 and CDR2: SGHTA and FQGNSA. The CDR3 covers 14 residues. CDR3 protein: CASSSLPPRDTQYF. The CDR3 DNA reads TGTGCCAGCAGCTCCCTCCCTCCGAGGGATACGCAGTATTTT.

The table lists this clonotype with a few counts. The J gene is TRBJ1-5, the V gene TRBV6-9; D may be TRBD1 (6 bases). V was shortened by 7 bases and J by 7 bases, with 20 bases between the two germline ends. CDR3 size: 15 residues. Germline V CDR1 and CDR2: MNHGY, SVAAGI. The CDR3 nucleotides are TGTGCCAGCACTTTTTCGACAGGCCTCGGACAGCCCCAGCATTTT. Translating gives CASTFSTGLGQPQHF.

Only one count was recorded for this clonotype. A read error is likely here: a far larger clone is one base away. V usage is TRBV7-2 and J usage is TRBJ1-2; TRBD1 might be the D (5 bases). Germline CDR1 reads SGHTA; CDR2 reads FQGNSA. The CDR3 contains 13 residues. CDR3 sequence: CASSLGRNYGYAF. CDR3 coding DNA: TGTGCCAGCAGCTTGGGACGGAACTATGGCTACGCCTTC. Full variable domain (rest looked up from reference TRBV7-2 and TRBJ1-2): GAGVSQSPSNKVTEKGKDVELRCDPISGHTALYWYRQSLGQGLEFLIYFQGNSAPDKSGLPSDRFSAERTGGSVSTLTIQRTQQEDSAVYLCASSLGRNYGYAFGSGTRLTVV.

With respect to this clonotype: A far larger clone is only one base removed, so a read error is likely. The rearrangement uses TRBV11-2 and TRBJ2-7, with D perhaps TRBD2 (6 bases). The V and J ends lost 2 bases and 7 bases respectively, with 27 bases between them. Germline CDR1 SGHAT, CDR2 FQNNGV. This CDR3 has 18 amino acids. This chain's CDR3 is CASSLRPSSVEAYNEQYF. The CDR3 bases are TGTGCCAGCAGCTTAAGGCCCTCTAGCGTTGAAGCCTACAATGAGCAGTACTTC.